A single T cell receptor (beta chain) is shown here with its context. The antigen is undetermined. The PCR employed 60 Vbeta primers together with 13 Jbeta primers. TCRdb keeps only in-frame clones here, not all; method: immunoSEQ multiplex PCR. The data show approximately 130,000 clones, approximately 89% seen once. This specimen comes from a study of cytomegalovirus exposure and HLA in healthy donors. Study-wide points: In vitro checks showed that three CMV-associated chains really do target CMV antigens.

CDR1 is MNHEY and CDR2 is SMNVEV in the germline V gene (reference sequence). The CDR3 consists of 15 residues. V was pared by 5 bases and J by 2 bases, with 7 bases of the junction left unmatched. The chain employs TRBV27 and TRBJ1-2; 8 nucleotides line up with TRBD1. This TCR was sampled from a woman aged 25 to 39 in good health and CMV-seropositive. Sequencing was carried out using PBMCs. The CDR3 nucleotides are TGTGCCAGCAGTCCAGTCCGGACAGGGAACTATGGCTACACCTTC. It is translated as CASSPVRTGNYGYTF.